Shown below are 15 T cell receptor beta chains from a single sample sequenced in a study of cytomegalovirus exposure and HLA in healthy donors (dated by TCRdb to the late 2010s). The receptor library was made with the immunoSEQ multiplex PCR assay. The multiplex PCR relied on a mix of 60 forward primers for TCR Vbeta segments and 13 reverse primers for TCR Jbeta segments. Drawn from immuneACCESS, this table holds only the in-frame rearrangements with V and J called that TCRdb kept. Clones are partly lost; checked studies trace under half to an unresolved V gene and leave the rest unexplained. The table for this sample lists about 160,000 clones; approximately 80% of them were counted only once. In total, the top ten clones hold roughly 4.7% of the sample. The sequenced sample consisted of PBMCs. The receptors were gathered from a man in his thirties or forties in good health and CMV-seronegative.

The chain couples TRBV5-1 to TRBJ2-6; 7 bases agree with TRBD1. This CDR3 is 17 amino acids long. Germline-derived CDR1 and CDR2 are SGHRS and YFSETQ. The ends lost 4 bases at V and 0 bases at J; junction bases unmatched: 7. The CDR3, as DNA: TGCGCCAGCAGCACGGGACAGACTTTCTCTGGGGCCAACGTCCTGACTTTC. Amino acids: CASSTGQTFSGANVLTF. Combining the CDR3 with reference TRBV5-1 and TRBJ2-6 gives the whole variable domain KAGVTQTPRYLIKTRGQQVTLSCSPISGHRSVSWYQQTPGQGLQFLFEYFSETQRNKGNFPGRFSGRQFSNSRSEMNVSTLELGDSALYLCASSTGQTFSGANVLTFGAGSRLTVL.

Only one count was recorded for this clone. The chain has TRBV28 and TRBJ1-2, with 9 bases lining up with TRBD1. The ends lost 4 bases at V and 6 bases at J; junction bases unmatched: 9. Germline CDR1 reads MDHEN; CDR2 reads SYDVKM. The CDR3 is 15 residues long. CDR3 protein: CASSSTLQGAHGYTF. CDR3 DNA sequence: TGTGCCAGCAGTTCTACTCTACAGGGGGCCCATGGCTACACCTTC.

This chain connects TRBV2 to TRBJ2-7; D is unresolved. The ends were cut back, 6 bases at V and 4 bases at J, with 7 bases in the middle. CDR1 is SNHLY, CDR2 FYNNEI, per germline. The CDR3 runs 11 residues. The CDR3 bases are TGTGCCAGCAGGCGTCCTTACGAGCAGTACTTC. This encodes CASRRPYEQYF.

This clone was found a few times. This chain links TRBV30 with TRBJ2-7, with a possible D match to TRBD2 (5 bases). CDR1 is GTSNPN, CDR2 SVGIG, per germline (reference sequence). Trimming pared 0 bases from V and 1 base from J, leaving 10 bases between. The CDR3 extends over 14 amino acids. The chain's CDR3 is CAWSVNGGSYEQYF. The CDR3 DNA reads TGTGCCTGGAGTGTCAACGGAGGATCCTACGAGCAGTACTTC.

Points on this clone: Compared with germline, one end of the junction differs, possibly owing to a read error. The V and J genes are TRBV19 and TRBJ2-7; 9 bases align to TRBD1. The CDR3 is made up of 15 amino acids. Looked up from germline, CDR1 is LNHDA and CDR2 is SQIVND (reference sequence). DNA for the CDR3: TGTGCCAGTAGTCGGCCCCGGGACAGGGTCTACAAGCAGTACTTC. This codes for CASSRPRDRVYKQYF.

The chain recombines TRBV5-8 with TRBJ1-6; tentative D call: TRBD1 (6 bases). The germline gives CDR1 SGHTS, CDR2 YDEGEE. V was trimmed by 5 bases and J by 11 bases, leaving 20 bases between them. CDR3 length equals 15 residues. DNA for the CDR3: TGTGCCAGCAGTCGTTCGACAGGTTTCTTAACACCCCTCCACTTT. This gives the protein CASSRSTGFLTPLHF.

This clone appeared once. The same CDR3 can be traced to other DNA sequences in this sample. The chain combines TRBV18 with TRBJ2-2; D might be TRBD1 (6 bases). Trimming left V 3 bases short and J 7 bases short, with 6 bases between. There are 12 residues in the CDR3. The V gene's germline CDR1 is KGHSH and CDR2 LQKENI. The CDR3 protein is CASSPDSGELFF. The CDR3 coding sequence is TGTGCCAGCTCACCGGACAGCGGGGAGCTGTTTTTT.

This clone was detected only once. V usage is TRBV19 and J usage is TRBJ2-5, with TRBD1 as a possible D gene (5 bases). The CDR3 runs 12 residues. Per the germline V gene, CDR1 is LNHDA and CDR2 is SQIVND (reference sequence). V shed 8 bases and J shed 5 bases, with 12 bases lying between them. CDR3 bases: TGTGCCAGTGCCGAAAGGGGCGAGACCCAGTACTTC. This gives the protein CASAERGETQYF.

The chain has TRBV5-1 and TRBJ2-1; 11 nucleotides line up with TRBD2. This CDR3 is 22 amino acids long. V lost 4 bases and J lost 5; bases outside the gene matches: 26. In germline, CDR1 is SGHRS, CDR2 YFSETQ. The CDR3 DNA reads as TGCGCCAGCAGCCCCGACTTATACGGGCGGGCTAGCGGGAGGTCGGGCGACAATGAGCAGTTCTTC. It translates to CASSPDLYGRASGRSGDNEQFF.

This sequence joins TRBV5-4 and TRBJ1-2, with D tentatively TRBD1 (6 bases). Deletions cut 0 bases from V and 4 bases from J, with 7 bases between. This CDR3 spans 13 amino acids. Germline CDR1 reads SGHNT; CDR2 reads YYREEE (reference sequence). In DNA form, the CDR3 reads TGTGCCAGCAGCTTGGTGACAGGCTATGGCTACACCTTC. It specifies CASSLVTGYGYTF.

The chain uses TRBV6-5 and TRBJ1-5, with 9 bases identical to TRBD1. The CDR3 length is 15 residues. Per the germline V gene, CDR1 is MNHEY and CDR2 is SVGAGI. Unmatched junction bases numbered 4, after V lost 5 bases and J lost 2 bases. The CDR3 loop is CASSTGGWGNQPQHF. The CDR3, as DNA: TGTGCCAGCAGTACAGGGGGCTGGGGCAATCAGCCCCAGCATTTT.

Here the CDR3 reads CAWTRQGGQPQHF. The CDR3 bases are TGTGCCTGGACCCGACAGGGAGGACAGCCCCAGCATTTT. The V call is TRBV30, the J call TRBJ1-5; 7 positions match TRBD1. The length of the CDR3 is 13 residues. The V gene end was trimmed by 4 bases and the J gene end by 7 bases; junction bases not matched to a gene: 7. Germline loops: CDR1 GTSNPN, CDR2 SVGIG (reference sequence).

This clone occurred a few times. V usage is TRBV11-1 and J usage is TRBJ2-3, with TRBD2 identical over 9 bases. CDR1 and CDR2 (germline): SGHAT, FQDESV (reference sequence). There are 16 residues in the CDR3. The junction had 6 bases not matched to a gene; V was cut back by 3 bases and J by 2 bases. As DNA, the CDR3 is TGTGCCAGCAGCTTGGCAGCGGGGGGATTCACAGATACGCAGTATTTT. Protein sequence: CASSLAAGGFTDTQYF.

The rearrangement joins TRBV28 to TRBJ2-7, with D tentatively TRBD1 (5 bases). V lost 6 bases, J lost 5 bases, and 20 bases lay in between. Germline V lookup: CDR1 MDHEN, CDR2 SYDVKM. This CDR3 spans 15 amino acids. CDR3 sequence (DNA): TGTGCCAGCAGCCTTACCGCAGGGAAGTCCCACGAGCAGTACTTC. Protein: CASSLTAGKSHEQYF.

This rearrangement joins TRBV7-9 to TRBJ1-4; D is ambiguous. The germline gives CDR1 SEHNR, CDR2 FQNEAQ (reference sequence). Trimming took off 2 bases at V and 6 bases at J, with 10 bases between the two ends. The length of the CDR3 is 14 residues. The CDR3 loop is CASSLQEEDEKLFF. CDR3 sequence (DNA): TGTGCCAGCAGCTTACAGGAGGAAGATGAAAAACTGTTTTTT.